The 3 T cell receptor beta chains below were found in one sample sequenced in a study of blood T cell repertoires in COVID-19. Here immunoSEQ multiplex PCR was the method, and the copy in TCRdb shows in-frame clones only, minus some. The table has 220,000 or so clones, 70% to 90% seen once; the top ten hold less than 0.9%. The sample consisted of PBMCs or T cells enriched from blood (not recorded which). The source of these receptors is a man in his fifties who had been exposed to COVID-19.

The V gene is TRBV3-1 (or the pseudogene TRBV3-2), the J gene TRBJ2-2; D is ambiguous. Trimming took off 1 base at V and 5 bases at J, with 8 bases between the two ends. Germline V gene lookup returns CDR1 LGHDT and CDR2 YNNKEL (reference sequence). This CDR3 is 14 amino acids long. CDR3 DNA sequence: TGTGCCAGCAGCCAAGGTCTACCAACCGGGGAGCTGTTTTTT. Its translation is CASSQGLPTGELFF.

This chain joins TRBV3-1 (or the pseudogene TRBV3-2) and TRBJ1-1; D perhaps matches TRBD1 (5 bases). From germline, CDR1 is LGHDT and CDR2 YNNKEL (reference sequence). V lost 4 bases, J lost 3 bases, and 15 bases lay in between. The CDR3 runs to 15 residues. CDR3 residues: CASSRIRWGDTEAFF. The CDR3 DNA sequence: TGTGCCAGCAGCCGTATTCGCTGGGGGGACACTGAAGCTTTCTTT.

This chain's CDR3 is CASSLGGTKPYEQYF. DNA of the CDR3: TGCGCCAGCAGCTTGGGGGGCACAAAACCCTACGAGCAGTACTTC. The rearrangement joins TRBV5-1 to TRBJ2-7; perhaps TRBD1 as D (5 bases). With 0 bases removed from V and 2 bases from J, the gap between germline ends came to 12 bases. The CDR3 is 15 residues long. Germline-derived CDR1 and CDR2 are SGHRS and YFSETQ.